Following are 8 T cell receptor beta chains from one sample sequenced in a study of a mutant IDH1 vaccine in newly diagnosed glioma. The protocol was immunoSEQ multiplex PCR, while the TCRdb copy is restricted to in-frame clones and leaves out a portion. The sample carries some 59,000 clones, approximately 81% recorded once. The time point here: baseline, week 1 (first vaccination visit). Treatment indicated: pre-vaccination baseline after standard-of-care therapy. Specimen: PBMCs, collected from a glioma patient treated with radiotherapy, temozolomide or both. The receptors were gathered from a man younger than 30 with glioma.

The chain joins TRBV5-4 to TRBJ2-7, with unresolved D. In germline, CDR1 is SGHNT, CDR2 YYREEE (reference sequence). This CDR3 comprises 12 residues. V dropped 0 bases and J dropped 4 bases, with 5 bases sitting between them. The DNA for the CDR3 is TGTGCCAGCAGCTTGGACGGGTACGAGCAGTACTTC. Encoded protein: CASSLDGYEQYF.

The CDR3 nucleotides are TGTGCCAGCAGCCAAACAGGGACCGAGCAGTACTTC. Protein: CASSQTGTEQYF. The chain recombines TRBV4-2 with TRBJ2-7; D may be TRBD1 (6 bases). This CDR3 has 12 residues. The ends were cut back, 2 bases at V and 6 bases at J, with 8 bases in the middle. Germline lookup yields CDR1 LGHNA and CDR2 YNFKEQ.

The chain is built from TRBV5-1 and TRBJ2-1, with D unresolved. CDR1 and CDR2 (germline): SGHRS, YFSETQ. CDR3 size: 16 residues. The ends were cut back, 0 bases at V and 3 bases at J, with 13 bases in the middle. The CDR3 is CASSLEGNPNYNEQFF. CDR3 coding DNA: TGCGCCAGCAGCTTGGAGGGTAACCCCAACTACAATGAGCAGTTCTTC.

This clone was counted between two and nine times. The chain uses TRBV18 and TRBJ1-5; D remains unclear. The CDR3 totals 14 residues. CDR1 is KGHSH, CDR2 LQKENI, per germline. Trimming shortened V by 5 bases and J by 0 bases, and 8 bases separated the two germline ends. The DNA for the CDR3 is TGTGCCAGCTCAGACCTGTATAGCAATCAGCCCCAGCATTTT. Its translation is CASSDLYSNQPQHF.

This clone appeared a single time. The gene calls are TRBV6-5 and TRBJ1-3, with no clear D. Trimming shortened V by 7 bases and J by 0 bases, and 13 bases separated the two germline ends. Germline V gene lookup returns CDR1 MNHEY and CDR2 SVGAGI. The CDR3 sequence is 15 residues long. DNA of the CDR3: TGTGCCAGCACATCACTCAAGAGCTCTGGAAACACCATATATTTT. Protein product: CASTSLKSSGNTIYF.

The chain has TRBV5-1 and TRBJ2-7, with 7 bases aligning to TRBD2. Trimming took 4 bases from V and 0 from J; bases not matched to a gene: 4. The CDR3 totals 14 residues. Germline values: CDR1 SGHRS, CDR2 YFSETQ. CDR3 in amino acids: CASSLAEISYEQYF. DNA of the CDR3: TGCGCCAGCAGCCTAGCGGAGATCTCCTACGAGCAGTACTTC.

J is TRBJ2-2 and V is TRBV4-3, with D perhaps TRBD1 or TRBD2 (5 bases each). With 0 bases removed from V and 7 bases from J, the gap between germline ends came to 9 bases. Germline assignment: CDR1 LGHNA and CDR2 YSLEER. The CDR3 sequence is 14 residues long. The CDR3 spells CASSQDGGYGELFF. For the CDR3, the DNA is TGCGCCAGCAGCCAAGATGGGGGTTACGGGGAGCTGTTTTTT.

This chain connects TRBV6-5 to TRBJ1-1; TRBD1 might be the D (5 bases). The CDR3 sequence is 15 residues long. Looked up from germline, CDR1 is MNHEY and CDR2 is SVGAGI. The V and J ends lost 2 bases and 4 bases respectively, with 14 bases between them. The CDR3 coding sequence is TGTGCCAGCAGTTACGAGGGAGGGGCGAGCACTGAAGCTTTCTTT. It encodes CASSYEGGASTEAFF.